This section outlines one T cell receptor beta chain sequence together with its context. There is no known antigen for this receptor. No per-base quality is available; no much larger clone lies one base away. The donors belonged to the validation cohort of approximately 130 subjects, which was separate from the 666-subject first cohort. This specimen belongs to a study of cytomegalovirus exposure and HLA in healthy donors (dated by TCRdb to the late 2010s). For context, the study as a whole: A later analysis indicated that the 130 or so validation repertoires were generated on the platform also employed for the 720 or so repertoires of the first cohort. The study aimed to test whether signatures of past pathogen exposure could be identified by cataloging public T cell receptors. To predict cytomegalovirus infection status, the study combined high-throughput TCR immunosequencing, statistical association of individual TCRs with disease status, and machine learning. Along with the roughly 670-subject first cohort, a separate validation cohort of over a hundred different subjects was used. Overall results and qualifications from the work: It was suggested by the authors that the approach could potentially be generalized to other disease states and immunological phenotypes. A later analysis lacked HLA typing for the validation cohort, so it scored co-occurrence in that cohort across all 120 repertoires. While some public TCRs were present in many individuals, most TCR sequences turned up only very rarely across donors. In the study, approximately 160 TCR beta chains were listed as associated with cytomegalovirus. Three of the identified cytomegalovirus-associated TCR beta chains were confirmed in vitro to be specific for cytomegalovirus antigens. In a later analysis, TCRs clustered in the first cohort were found to also tend to co-occur in the approximately 120 validation repertoires, with approximately 93% of cluster scores above 0. In both the original and validation cohorts, the classifier was reported to diagnose cytomegalovirus status with high specificity and sensitivity.

Looking up the germline V gene (reference sequence) yields CDR1 GTSNPN and CDR2 SVGIG. Germline trimming: 2 bases from V, 8 bases from J; junction bases outside gene matches: 16. The CDR3 contains 16 residues, cysteine and phenylalanine counted. The CDR3 DNA has 48 bases and is translated from base 1. The protocol used for the library was the immunoSEQ multiplex PCR assay. In the paper's pipeline: A statistical classification framework was built to diagnose cytomegalovirus status from the catalog of TCR beta chain sequences. Drawn from immuneACCESS, this table holds only the in-frame rearrangements with V and J called that TCRdb kept. Clones are partly lost; checked studies trace under half to an unresolved V gene and leave the rest unexplained. V and J calls and clone size are copied from that table; D and trimming were computed from the DNA. This sample has some 150,000 clones in its table, and roughly nine tenths of those were observed once. Jointly, the top ten make up 0.6% to 0.8% of the sample.

Sequenced material: PBMCs. This sequence originates from a man between 18 and 29 years old in good health and CMV-seronegative. This chain is built from TRBV30 and TRBJ1-2, with 8 central nucleotides matching TRBD1. The DNA reads TGTGCCTGGAGTTCCGGAATCGGACAGGGCGTTCCGGGCTACACCTTC. Its amino acids are CAWSSGIGQGVPGYTF.